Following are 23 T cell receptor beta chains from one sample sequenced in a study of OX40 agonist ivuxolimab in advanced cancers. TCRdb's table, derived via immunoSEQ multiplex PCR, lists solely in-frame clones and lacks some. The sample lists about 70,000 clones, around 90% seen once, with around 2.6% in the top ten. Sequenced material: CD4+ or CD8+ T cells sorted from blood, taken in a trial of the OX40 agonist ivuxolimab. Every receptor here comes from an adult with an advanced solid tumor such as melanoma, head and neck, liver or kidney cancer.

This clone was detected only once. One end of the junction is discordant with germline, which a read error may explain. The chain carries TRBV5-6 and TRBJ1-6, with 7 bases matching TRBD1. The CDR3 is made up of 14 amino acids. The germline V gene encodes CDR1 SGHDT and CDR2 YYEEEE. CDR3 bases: TGTGCCAGCACCTTGGGACAGATTAATTCACCCCTCCACTTT. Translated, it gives CASTLGQINSPLHF.

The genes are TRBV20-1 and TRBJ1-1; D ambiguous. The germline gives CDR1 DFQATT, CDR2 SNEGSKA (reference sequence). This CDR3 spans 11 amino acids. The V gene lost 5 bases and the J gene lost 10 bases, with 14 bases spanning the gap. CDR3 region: CSAPSPLGAFF. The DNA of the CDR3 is TGCAGTGCTCCGTCTCCGCTGGGAGCTTTCTTT.

The CDR3 is CASSSPGVSYEQYF. DNA of the CDR3: TGCGCCAGCAGCTCCCCAGGGGTTTCCTACGAGCAGTACTTC. The chain carries TRBV5-1 and TRBJ2-7; D is perhaps TRBD1 (6 bases). Germline V gene sequence: CDR1 SGHRS, CDR2 YFSETQ. V was pared by 3 bases and J by 1 base, with 11 bases between. The CDR3 covers 14 residues.

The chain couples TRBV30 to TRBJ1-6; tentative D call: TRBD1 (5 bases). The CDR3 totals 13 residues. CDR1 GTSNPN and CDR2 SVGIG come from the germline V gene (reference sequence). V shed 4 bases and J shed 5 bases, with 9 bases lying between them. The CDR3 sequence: CAWTGTDNSPLHF. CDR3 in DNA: TGTGCCTGGACCGGGACGGATAATTCACCCCTCCACTTT. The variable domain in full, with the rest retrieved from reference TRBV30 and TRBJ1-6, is SQTIHQWPATLVQPVGSPLSLECTVEGTSNPNLYWYRQAAGRGLQLLFYSVGIGQISSEVPQNLSASRPQDRQFILSSKKLLLSDSGFYLCAWTGTDNSPLHFGNGTRLTVT.

CDR3 amino acids: CASSIGLQDTQYF. As DNA, the CDR3 is TGTGCCAGTAGTATAGGGCTCCAAGATACGCAGTATTTT. The chain recombines TRBV19 with TRBJ2-3; D gene ambiguous. Trimming stripped 1 base from V and 5 bases from J, with 7 bases between. CDR1 is LNHDA and CDR2 is SQIVND in the germline V gene (reference sequence). This CDR3 contains 13 residues.

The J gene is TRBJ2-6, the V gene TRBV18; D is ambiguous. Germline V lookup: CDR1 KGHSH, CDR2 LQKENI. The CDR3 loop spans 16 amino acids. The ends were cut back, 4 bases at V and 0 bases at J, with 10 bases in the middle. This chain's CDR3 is CASSRAVPSGANVLTF. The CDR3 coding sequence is TGTGCCAGCTCACGGGCAGTACCCTCTGGGGCCAACGTCCTGACTTTC. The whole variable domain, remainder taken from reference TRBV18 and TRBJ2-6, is NAGVMQNPRHLVRRRGQEARLRCSPMKGHSHVYWYRQLPEEGLKFMVYLQKENIIDESGMPKERFSAEFPKEGPSILRIQQVVRGDSAAYFCASSRAVPSGANVLTFGAGSRLTVL.

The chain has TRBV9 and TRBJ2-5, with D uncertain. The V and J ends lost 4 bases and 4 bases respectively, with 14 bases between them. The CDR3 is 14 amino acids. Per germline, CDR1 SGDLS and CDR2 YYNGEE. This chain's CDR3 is CASSSQTHRETQYF. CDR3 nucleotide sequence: TGTGCCAGCAGCTCACAGACCCATAGAGAGACCCAGTACTTC.

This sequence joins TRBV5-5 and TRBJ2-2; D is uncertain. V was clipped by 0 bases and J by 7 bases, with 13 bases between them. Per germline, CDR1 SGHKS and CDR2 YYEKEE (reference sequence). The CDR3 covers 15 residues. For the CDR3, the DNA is TGTGCCAGCAGCTTGGCGAGTGGTTCGTTCGGGGAGCTGTTTTTT. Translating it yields CASSLASGSFGELFF. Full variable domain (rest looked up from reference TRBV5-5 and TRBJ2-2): DAGVTQSPTHLIKTRGQQVTLRCSPISGHKSVSWYQQVLGQGPQFIFQYYEKEERGRGNFPDRFSARQFPNYSSELNVNALLLGDSALYLCASSLASGSFGELFFGEGSRLTVL.

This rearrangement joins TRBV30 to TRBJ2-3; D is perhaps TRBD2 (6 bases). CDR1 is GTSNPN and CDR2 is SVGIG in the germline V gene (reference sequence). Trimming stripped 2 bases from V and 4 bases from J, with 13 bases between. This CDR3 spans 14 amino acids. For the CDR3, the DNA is TGTGCCTGGAGTTTTAGGAGGGGATCAGATACGCAGTATTTT. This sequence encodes CAWSFRRGSDTQYF.

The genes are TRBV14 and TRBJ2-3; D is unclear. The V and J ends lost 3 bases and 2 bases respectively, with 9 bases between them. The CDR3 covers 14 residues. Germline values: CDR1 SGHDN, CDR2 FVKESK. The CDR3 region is CASSQKWTTDTQYF. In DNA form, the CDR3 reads TGTGCCAGCAGCCAGAAGTGGACCACAGATACGCAGTATTTT. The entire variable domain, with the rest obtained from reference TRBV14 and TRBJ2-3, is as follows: EAGVTQFPSHSVIEKGQTVTLRCDPISGHDNLYWYRRVMGKEIKFLLHFVKESKQDESGMPNNRFLAERTGGTYSTLKVQPAELEDSGVYFCASSQKWTTDTQYFGPGTRLTVL.

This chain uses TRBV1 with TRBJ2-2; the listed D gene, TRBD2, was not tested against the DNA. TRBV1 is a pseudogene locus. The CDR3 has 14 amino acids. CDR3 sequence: CTSSQDWRAGELFF. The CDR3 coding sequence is TGCACCAGCAGCCAAGATTGGCGGGCCGGGGAGCTGTTTTTT.

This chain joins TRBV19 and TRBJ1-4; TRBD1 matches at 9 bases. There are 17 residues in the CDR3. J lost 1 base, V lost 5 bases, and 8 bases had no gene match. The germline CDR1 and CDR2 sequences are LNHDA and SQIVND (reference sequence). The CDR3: CASSETGGRRTNEKLFF. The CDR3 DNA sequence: TGTGCCAGTAGTGAGACAGGGGGTAGAAGAACTAATGAAAAACTGTTTTTT.

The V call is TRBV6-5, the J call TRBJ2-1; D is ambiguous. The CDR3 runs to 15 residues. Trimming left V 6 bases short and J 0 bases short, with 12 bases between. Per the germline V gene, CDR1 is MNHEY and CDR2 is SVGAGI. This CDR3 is CASSLRQDSYNEQFF. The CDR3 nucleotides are TGTGCCAGCAGCCTCCGACAAGACTCCTACAATGAGCAGTTCTTC.

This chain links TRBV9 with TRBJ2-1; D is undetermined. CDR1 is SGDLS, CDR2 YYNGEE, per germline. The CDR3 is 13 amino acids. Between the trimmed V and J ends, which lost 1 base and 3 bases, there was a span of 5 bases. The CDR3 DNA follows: TGTGCCAGCAGCGTAAACAGCTACAATGAGCAGTTCTTC. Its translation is CASSVNSYNEQFF.

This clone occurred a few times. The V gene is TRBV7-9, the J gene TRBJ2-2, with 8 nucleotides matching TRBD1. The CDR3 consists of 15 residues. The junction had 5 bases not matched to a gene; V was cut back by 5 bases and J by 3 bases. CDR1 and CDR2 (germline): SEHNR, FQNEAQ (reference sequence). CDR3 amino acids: CASSRTGMDTGELFF. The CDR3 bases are TGTGCCAGCAGCAGGACAGGGATGGACACCGGGGAGCTGTTTTTT.

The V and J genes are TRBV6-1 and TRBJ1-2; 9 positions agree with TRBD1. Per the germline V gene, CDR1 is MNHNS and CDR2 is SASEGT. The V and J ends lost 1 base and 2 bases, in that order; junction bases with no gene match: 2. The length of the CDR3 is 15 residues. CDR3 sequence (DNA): TGTGCCAGCAGTGAAGGGACAGGGGCAAACTATGGCTACACCTTC. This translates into CASSEGTGANYGYTF.

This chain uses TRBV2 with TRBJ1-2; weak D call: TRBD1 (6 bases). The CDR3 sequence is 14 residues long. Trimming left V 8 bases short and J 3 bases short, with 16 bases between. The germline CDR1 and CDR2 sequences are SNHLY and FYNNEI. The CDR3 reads CASVQGIPYYGYTF. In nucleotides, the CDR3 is TGTGCCAGCGTACAGGGAATACCCTACTATGGCTACACCTTC.

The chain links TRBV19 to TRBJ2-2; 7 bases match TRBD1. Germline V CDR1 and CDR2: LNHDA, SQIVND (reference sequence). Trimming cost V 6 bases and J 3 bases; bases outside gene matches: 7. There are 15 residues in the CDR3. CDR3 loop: CASRVAGGYTGELFF. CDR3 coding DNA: TGTGCCAGTAGAGTTGCAGGGGGATACACCGGGGAGCTGTTTTTT. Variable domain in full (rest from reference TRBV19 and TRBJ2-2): DGGITQSPKYLFRKEGQNVTLSCEQNLNHDAMYWYRQDPGQGLRLIYYSQIVNDFQKGDIAEGYSVSREKKESFPLTVTSAQKNPTAFYLCASRVAGGYTGELFFGEGSRLTVL.

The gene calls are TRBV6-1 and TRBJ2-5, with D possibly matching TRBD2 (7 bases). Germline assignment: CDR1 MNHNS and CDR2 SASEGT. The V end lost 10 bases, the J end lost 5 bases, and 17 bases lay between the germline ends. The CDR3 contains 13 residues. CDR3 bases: TGTGCCATTAAAGGGGGGGGCGGTGAGACCCAGTACTTC. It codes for CAIKGGGGETQYF.

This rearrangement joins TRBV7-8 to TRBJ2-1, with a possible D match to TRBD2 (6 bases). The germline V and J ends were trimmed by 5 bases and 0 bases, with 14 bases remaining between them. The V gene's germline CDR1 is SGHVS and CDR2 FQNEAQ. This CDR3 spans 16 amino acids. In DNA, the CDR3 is TGTGCCAGCAGCCCCCGCCGGGGGAGCTCCTACAATGAGCAGTTCTTC. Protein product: CASSPRRGSSYNEQFF.

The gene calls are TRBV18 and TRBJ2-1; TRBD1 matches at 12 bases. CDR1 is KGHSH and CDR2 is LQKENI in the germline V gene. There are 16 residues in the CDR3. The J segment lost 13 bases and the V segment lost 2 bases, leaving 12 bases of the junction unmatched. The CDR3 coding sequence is TGTGCCAGCTCACCAGGGCCGGGACAGGGGGCAAGGGATCAGTTCTTC. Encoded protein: CASSPGPGQGARDQFF.

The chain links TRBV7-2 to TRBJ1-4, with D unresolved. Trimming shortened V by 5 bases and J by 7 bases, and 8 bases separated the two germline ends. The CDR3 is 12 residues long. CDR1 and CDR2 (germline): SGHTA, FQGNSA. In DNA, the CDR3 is TGTGCCAGCAGCCAAAACCCTGAAAAACTGTTTTTT. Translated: CASSQNPEKLFF.

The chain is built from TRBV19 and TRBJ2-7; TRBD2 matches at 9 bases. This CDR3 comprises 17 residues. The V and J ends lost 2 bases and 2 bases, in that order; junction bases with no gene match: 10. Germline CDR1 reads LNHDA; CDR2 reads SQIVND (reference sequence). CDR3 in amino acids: CASSITAGLAAPYEQYF. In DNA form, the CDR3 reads TGTGCCAGTAGTATAACCGCGGGACTAGCTGCGCCCTACGAGCAGTACTTC.